The 17 T cell receptor beta chains presented below share a single source sample, sequenced in a study of low-dose radiotherapy and immunotherapy resistance in tumors. Alpha- and beta-chain coverage of first-strand cDNA came from TRAV- and TRBV-specific primers. It was with a constant-region primer and a V-primer adapter that TCRs were amplified over approximately 18 PCR cycles. Via MiXCR, TCRdb re-called the reads, giving one row per CDR3 protein. The profile shows 6,000 to 6,500 distinct CDR3 sequences, 82% of them singletons. Receptors originate from a human donor with advanced metastatic prostate, ovarian, gallbladder or colorectal cancer (not recorded which). This table probably holds off-target reads from a library built for another chain.

V and J are TRBV2 and TRBJ1-6; the D is unclear. The germline V gene encodes CDR1 SNHLY and CDR2 FYNNEI. The V end lost 6 bases, the J end lost 5 bases, and 11 bases lay between the germline ends. The CDR3 is 14 residues long. CDR3 sequence reads: CASSDQQNNSPLHF. The CDR3 region has the DNA TGTGCCAGCAGCGACCAGCAGAATAATTCACCCCTCCACTTT.

V gene TRBV11-2 combines with J gene TRBJ1-2, with D unclear. Germline-derived CDR1 and CDR2 are SGHAT and FQNNGV. V lost 1 base, J lost 0 bases, and 9 bases lay in between. CDR3 size: 15 residues. The CDR3 DNA reads as TGTGCCAGCAGCTTAGTACAAACCACTAACTATGGCTACACCTTC. Residues: CASSLVQTTNYGYTF.

The chain couples TRBV28 to TRBJ1-4; no clear D. V was clipped by 8 bases and J by 0 bases, with 10 bases between them. Germline V gene sequence: CDR1 MDHEN, CDR2 SYDVKM. This CDR3 region has 14 residues. The CDR3 nucleotides read TGTGCCAGCCTCAAGCGACCAACTAATGAAAAACTGTTTTTT. Its translation: CASLKRPTNEKLFF.

The chain has TRBV5-1 and TRBJ2-7, with D possibly being TRBD2 (6 bases). Trimming took 4 bases from V and 1 from J, leaving 12 bases between them. The CDR3 loop spans 14 amino acids. CDR1 and CDR2 (germline): SGHRS, YFSETQ. CDR3 sequence (DNA): TGCGCCAGCAGCGTTCGGGGGACGTCCTACGAGCAGTACTTC. Its translation: CASSVRGTSYEQYF.

The chain uses TRBV5-8 and TRBJ2-1; 8 positions agree with TRBD2. V gave up 0 bases and J gave up 1 base; unmatched junction bases: 6. The germline gives CDR1 SGHTS, CDR2 YDEGEE. This CDR3 region has 17 residues. This chain's CDR3 is CASSLERGTSSYNEQFF. The CDR3 DNA reads TGTGCCAGCAGCTTGGAGAGGGGGACTAGTTCCTACAATGAGCAGTTCTTC.

This chain uses TRBV4-2 with TRBJ2-1; unclear D gene. Trimming removed 0 bases at V and 8 bases at J, with 5 bases between. Germline V CDR1 and CDR2: LGHNA, YNFKEQ. The CDR3 length is 12 residues. In DNA form, the CDR3 reads TGTGCCAGCAGCCAAGATGAGTATGAGCAGTTCTTC. Its protein product is CASSQDEYEQFF.

V gene TRBV19 combines with J gene TRBJ2-2, with 11 positions matching TRBD2. This CDR3 has 18 residues. V lost 5 bases, J lost 0 bases, and 8 bases stayed unmatched. CDR1 and CDR2 from the germline V gene are LNHDA and SQIVND (reference sequence). In DNA form, the CDR3 reads TGTGCCAGTAGTCCCCCGACTAGCGGGGTTTCGAACACCGGGGAGCTGTTTTTT. Translating it yields CASSPPTSGVSNTGELFF.

This clonotype was recorded only once. The chain employs TRBV28 and TRBJ1-1; D is perhaps TRBD1 (6 bases). Germline loops: CDR1 MDHEN, CDR2 SYDVKM. The CDR3 contains 15 residues. V shed 4 bases and J shed 2 bases, with 14 bases lying between them. The CDR3 is CASSSQQGFNTEAFF. The CDR3 DNA follows: TGTGCCAGCAGTTCCCAACAGGGATTTAACACTGAAGCTTTCTTT.

The chain links TRBV6-5 to TRBJ1-3; a weak D match, TRBD1 (5 bases). Germline CDR1 and CDR2: MNHEY and SVGAGI. This CDR3 is built from 17 residues. With 2 bases removed from V and 0 bases from J, the gap between germline ends came to 14 bases. In DNA, the CDR3 is TGTGCCAGCAGTTACGAAGTGCCAGGGAGCTCTGGAAACACCATATATTTT. As protein: CASSYEVPGSSGNTIYF.

The chain has TRBV2 and TRBJ1-5, with TRBD1 as a possible D gene (6 bases). There are 15 residues in the CDR3. The germline V gene has CDR1 SNHLY and CDR2 FYNNEI. Trimming took off 5 bases at V and 3 bases at J, with 14 bases between the two ends. The CDR3 sequence: CASSKLQGSNQPQHF. The CDR3 region has the DNA TGTGCCAGCAGTAAGTTACAGGGTTCCAATCAGCCCCAGCATTTT. The full variable domain, its missing parts supplied by reference TRBV2 and TRBJ1-5, is EPEVTQTPSHQVTQMGQEVILRCVPISNHLYFYWYRQILGQKVEFLVSFYNNEISEKSEIFDDQFSVERPDGSNFTLKIRSTKLEDSAMYFCASSKLQGSNQPQHFGDGTRLSIL.

This chain uses TRBV9 with TRBJ1-1; the D is unclear. CDR1 and CDR2 from the germline V gene are SGDLS and YYNGEE. The V and J ends lost 0 bases and 4 bases respectively, with 7 bases between them. The CDR3 spans 13 residues. For the CDR3, the DNA is TGTGCCAGCAGCGTAGGGCAGGCCACTGAAGCTTTCTTT. Encoded protein: CASSVGQATEAFF.

This rearrangement joins TRBV6-7 to TRBJ1-1; D not certain. TRBV6-7 is known as an ORF, though its function is uncertain. The CDR3 sequence is 13 residues long. Trimming took off 5 bases at V and 1 base at J, with 8 bases between the two ends. The CDR3 DNA is TGTGCCAGCAGTGCCCAGGAGAACACTGAAGCTTTCTTT. Protein sequence: CASSAQENTEAFF.

The rearrangement uses TRBV20-1 and TRBJ2-3; perhaps TRBD2 as D (6 bases). Looked up from germline, CDR1 is DFQATT and CDR2 is SNEGSKA (reference sequence). V lost 1 base to trimming and J lost 0 bases, with 11 bases between them. The CDR3 has 15 amino acids. The CDR3 nucleotides are TGCAGTGCTAGAGGCGGCGCGGGGAGCACAGATACGCAGTATTTT. Translated, it gives CSARGGAGSTDTQYF.

This chain links TRBV28 with TRBJ2-1; 9 positions agree with TRBD1. After removal of 6 bases from V and 8 bases from J, the junction contained 8 bases not matched to a gene. The CDR3 length is 14 residues. In germline, CDR1 is MDHEN, CDR2 SYDVKM. The CDR3 DNA follows: TGTGCCAGCAGGACAAGGACAGGGGACCATGAGCAGTTCTTC. It encodes CASRTRTGDHEQFF.

The J gene is TRBJ1-6, the V gene TRBV5-6; TRBD1 matches 10 bases. Germline V lookup: CDR1 SGHDT, CDR2 YYEEEE. The CDR3 is 14 residues long. V shed 4 bases, J shed 7 bases, and the junction held 2 bases outside the gene matches. The CDR3 DNA is TGTGCCAGCAGCAGGGACAGGGGAAATTCACCCCTCCACTTT. Translated, it gives CASSRDRGNSPLHF.

This chain uses TRBV12-3 or TRBV12-4 with TRBJ2-7; tentative D call: TRBD2 (5 bases). CDR3 length: 14 residues. The V end was cut by 0 bases, the J end by 5 bases, with 11 bases between. Written as DNA, the CDR3 is TGTGCCAGCAGTTTAGCGAGGGTATCCGACGAGCAGTACTTC. This codes for CASSLARVSDEQYF.

The V gene is TRBV27, the J gene TRBJ2-5, with 11 nucleotides matching TRBD2. In germline, CDR1 is MNHEY, CDR2 SMNVEV (reference sequence). The CDR3 has 15 residues. Unmatched junction bases numbered 6, after V lost 6 bases and J lost 3 bases. CDR3 sequence reads: CASSPTGLAEETQYF. CDR3 nucleotides: TGTGCCAGCAGCCCCACGGGACTAGCGGAAGAGACCCAGTACTTC.